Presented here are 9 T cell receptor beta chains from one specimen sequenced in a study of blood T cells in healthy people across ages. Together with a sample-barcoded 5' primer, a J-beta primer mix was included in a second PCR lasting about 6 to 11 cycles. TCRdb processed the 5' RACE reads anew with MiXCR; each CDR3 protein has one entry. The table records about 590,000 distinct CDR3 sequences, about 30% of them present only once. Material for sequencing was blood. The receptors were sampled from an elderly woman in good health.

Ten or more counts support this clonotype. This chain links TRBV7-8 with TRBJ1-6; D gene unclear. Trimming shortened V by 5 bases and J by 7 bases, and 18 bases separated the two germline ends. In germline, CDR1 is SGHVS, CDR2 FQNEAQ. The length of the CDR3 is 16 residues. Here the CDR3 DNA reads TGTGCCAGCAGCCCCGGAGCGGGATTTGGCAATTCACCCCTCCACTTT. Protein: CASSPGAGFGNSPLHF.

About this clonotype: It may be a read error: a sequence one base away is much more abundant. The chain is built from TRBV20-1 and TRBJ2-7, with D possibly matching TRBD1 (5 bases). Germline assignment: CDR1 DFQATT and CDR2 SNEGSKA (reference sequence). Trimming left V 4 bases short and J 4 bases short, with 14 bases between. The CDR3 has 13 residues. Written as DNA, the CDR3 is TGCAGTGCTAAGGGCAGGGCAGGATACGAGCAGTACTTC. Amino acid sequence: CSAKGRAGYEQYF.

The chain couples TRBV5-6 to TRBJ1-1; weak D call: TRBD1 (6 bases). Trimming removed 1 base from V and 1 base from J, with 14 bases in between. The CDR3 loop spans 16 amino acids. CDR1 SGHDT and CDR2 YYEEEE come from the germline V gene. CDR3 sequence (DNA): TGTGCCAGCAGCTTGAACTGGGGGCAGGGGAACACTGAAGCTTTCTTT. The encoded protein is CASSLNWGQGNTEAFF.

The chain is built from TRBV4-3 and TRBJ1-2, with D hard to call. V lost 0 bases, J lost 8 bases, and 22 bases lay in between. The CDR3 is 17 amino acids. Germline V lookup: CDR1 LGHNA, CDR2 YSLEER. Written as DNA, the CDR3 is TGCGCCAGCAGCCAAGATCGGGTCTATGGAGCCGGGTCCGGCTACACCTTC. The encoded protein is CASSQDRVYGAGSGYTF.

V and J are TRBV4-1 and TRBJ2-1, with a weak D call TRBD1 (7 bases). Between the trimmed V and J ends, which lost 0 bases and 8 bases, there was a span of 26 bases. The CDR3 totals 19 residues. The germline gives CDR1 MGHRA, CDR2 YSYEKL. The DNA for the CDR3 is TGCGCCAGCAGCCAAGATCTATTGGAGTCCGCAGGGGGAGGCCATGAGCAGTTCTTC. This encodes CASSQDLLESAGGGHEQFF.

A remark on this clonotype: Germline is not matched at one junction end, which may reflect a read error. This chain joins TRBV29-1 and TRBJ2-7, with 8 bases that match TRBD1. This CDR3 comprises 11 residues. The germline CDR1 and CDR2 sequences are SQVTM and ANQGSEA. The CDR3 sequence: CGVTDQGAEYF. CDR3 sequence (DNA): TGCGGCGTTACCGATCAGGGGGCGGAGTACTTC.

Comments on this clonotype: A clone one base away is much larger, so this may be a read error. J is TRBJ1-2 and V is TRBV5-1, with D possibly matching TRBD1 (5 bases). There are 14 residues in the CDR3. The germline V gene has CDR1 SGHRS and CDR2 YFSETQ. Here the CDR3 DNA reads TGCGCCAGCGGCTTGAACAGTCCAGGGAGCGGCTACACCTTC. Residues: CASGLNSPGSGYTF.

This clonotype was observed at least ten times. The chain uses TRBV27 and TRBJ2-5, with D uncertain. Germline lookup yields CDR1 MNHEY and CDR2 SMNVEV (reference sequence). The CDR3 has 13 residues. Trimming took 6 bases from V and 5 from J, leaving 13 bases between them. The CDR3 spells CASRPLTAETQYF. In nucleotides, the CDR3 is TGTGCCAGCAGACCGCTCACAGCGGAGACCCAGTACTTC.

CDR3 residues: CASSYTSGSWNEQFF. In DNA form, the CDR3 reads TGTGCCAGCAGCTATACTAGCGGGAGTTGGAATGAGCAGTTCTTC. V usage is TRBV7-9 and J usage is TRBJ2-1, with TRBD2 matching 11 bases. V was pared by 4 bases and J by 7 bases, with 6 bases of the junction left unmatched. The CDR3 has 15 residues. Germline V gives CDR1 SEHNR, CDR2 FQNEAQ (reference sequence).